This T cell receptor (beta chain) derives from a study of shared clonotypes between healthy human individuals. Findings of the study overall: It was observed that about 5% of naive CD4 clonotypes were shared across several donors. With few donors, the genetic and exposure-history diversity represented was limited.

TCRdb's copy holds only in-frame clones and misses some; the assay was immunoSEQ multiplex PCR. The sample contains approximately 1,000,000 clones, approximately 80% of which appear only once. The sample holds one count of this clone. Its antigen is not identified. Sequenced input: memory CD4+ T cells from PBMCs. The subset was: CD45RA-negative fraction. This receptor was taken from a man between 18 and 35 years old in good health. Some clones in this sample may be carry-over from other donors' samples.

Here the CDR3 DNA reads TGTGCCAGCAGCGTAGGAACTGGGGGGCAGGCAAGCAATCAGCCCCAGCATTTT. Encoded protein: CASSVGTGGQASNQPQHF. The chain carries TRBV9 and TRBJ1-5; a weak D match, TRBD1 (6 bases). Germline loops: CDR1 SGDLS, CDR2 YYNGEE. Deletions cut 0 bases from V and 1 base from J, with 17 bases between. The CDR3 runs 18 residues.